The rows below give T cell receptor beta chains drawn from one sample of a study of T-cell memory formation after mild COVID-19. TCRdb ran MiXCR on the 5' RACE reads and lists one entry per CDR3 protein. The table has a few hundred thousand distinct CDR3 sequences, about a sixth seen once. What was sequenced was PBMCs or a T cell subset sorted from them (not recorded which). These receptors were collected from a man aged 18 to 30 who had mild COVID-19 (a few samples of this study predate the infection). Cell type and time point are not known. CDR3s include the opening cysteine and the closing phenylalanine or tryptophan. The order of the fields is clone size, V gene, J gene, D gene, CDR3 protein, CDR3 DNA. A D gene is named only where the DNA matches it firmly. Clone size is not always given. Where it is, it says once, few, many or a class for expanded clones.

.	TRBV7-3	TRBJ2-2	.	CASSPGTRNTGELFF	TGTGCCAGCAGCCCCGGGACGAGGAACACCGGGGAGCTGTTTTTT
.	TRBV11-2	TRBJ2-3	.	CASSLFPHRSTDTQYF	TGTGCCAGCAGCTTATTCCCACATCGTAGCACAGATACGCAGTATTTT
many	TRBV5-1	TRBJ1-1	.	CASSRTENTEAFF	TGCGCCAGCAGCAGGACAGAGAACACTGAAGCTTTCTTT
few	TRBV7-2	TRBJ2-7	.	CASSSGRRVYEQYF	TGTGCCAGCAGCTCTGGACGGCGGGTTTACGAGCAGTACTTC
few	TRBV3-1	TRBJ2-3	.	CASSRLRGSLADTQYF	TGTGCCAGCAGCCGCCTCCGGGGCTCCTTGGCAGATACGCAGTATTTT
.	TRBV18	TRBJ2-5	.	CASSPLDQETQYF	TGTGCCAGCTCACCACTCGATCAAGAGACCCAGTACTTC
.	TRBV12-3/TRBV12-4	TRBJ2-1	TRBD2	CASSPPRTTRGGEQFF	TGTGCCAGCAGCCCCCCGAGGACTACCCGGGGGGGTGAGCAGTTCTTC
few	TRBV3-1	TRBJ1-6	.	CASSPLRRGNSPLHF	TGTGCCAGCAGCCCTCTAAGGCGGGGGAATTCACCCCTCCACTTT
.	TRBV3-1	TRBJ2-3	.	CASSKQVARDTQYF	TGTGCCAGCAGTAAACAAGTGGCAAGGGATACGCAGTATTTT
few	TRBV4-3	TRBJ1-5	TRBD1	CATKGVRQGAICNQPQHF	TGCGCAACCAAGGGGGTAAGGCAGGGGGCGATCTGCAATCAGCCCCAGCATTTT
.	TRBV19	TRBJ1-1	.	CASNEAPGAEAFF	TGTGCCAGTAATGAGGCCCCGGGCGCTGAAGCTTTCTTT
.	TRBV12-3/TRBV12-4	TRBJ1-4	.	CASRGGGEKLFF	TGTGCCAGCAGGGGAGGCGGGGAAAAACTGTTTTTT
few	TRBV7-2	TRBJ1-5	TRBD1	CASSWDSYNQPQHF	TGTGCCAGCAGCTGGGACAGCTATAATCAGCCCCAGCATTTT
few	TRBV3-1	TRBJ1-2	.	CASSPLSLMNYGYTF	TGTGCCAGCAGCCCCTTATCCTTAATGAACTATGGCTACACCTTC
few	TRBV15	TRBJ2-5	TRBD1	CATSIRTGKGTQYF	TGTGCCACCAGCATTAGGACAGGCAAGGGGACCCAGTACTTC
few	TRBV6-2/TRBV6-3	TRBJ2-2	TRBD1	CASSLTGVRASGELFF	TGTGCCAGCAGTCTTACAGGGGTGCGGGCGTCCGGGGAGCTGTTTTTT
many	TRBV3-1	TRBJ1-4	.	CASSQTGIREKLFF	TGTGCCAGCAGCCAAACAGGGATCCGGGAAAAACTGTTTTTT
.	TRBV7-9	TRBJ2-3	.	CASSLARTSTDTQYF	TGTGCCAGCAGCTTAGCGCGGACTAGCACAGATACGCAGTATTTT
.	TRBV24-1	TRBJ2-5	TRBD1	CATSGQGAVEETQYF	TGTGCCACCAGTGGACAGGGGGCAGTGGAAGAGACCCAGTACTTC
.	TRBV7-9	TRBJ2-2	.	CASSLRADSGELFF	TGTGCCAGCAGCTTAAGGGCGGACTCCGGGGAGCTGTTTTTT
.	TRBV7-2	TRBJ2-3	TRBD2	CASSYRASGGSPDTQYF	TGTGCCAGCAGCTACCGGGCTAGCGGGGGGTCTCCAGATACGCAGTATTTT
once	TRBV20-1	TRBJ1-1	.	CSASSGLFF	TGCAGTGCTAGTTCCGGATTGTTCTTT
.	TRBV28	TRBJ1-1	TRBD1	CASSTGVLTEAFF	TGTGCCAGCAGTACAGGGGTATTGACTGAAGCTTTCTTT
.	TRBV7-6	TRBJ2-5	.	CASSPSFLVRTQYF	TGTGCCAGCAGCCCCTCCTTTCTGGTTCGTACCCAGTACTTC
many	TRBV5-6	TRBJ2-1	TRBD2	CASSLATRGGRYWEQFF	TGTGCCAGCAGCTTGGCCACGCGGGGGGGCCGGTATTGGGAGCAGTTCTTC
many	TRBV15	TRBJ1-3	.	CATSREQIRSGNTIYF	TGTGCCACCAGCCGGGAACAGATCCGCTCTGGAAACACCATATATTTT
many	TRBV7-2	TRBJ1-5	TRBD1	CASSRTGGYSNQPQHF	TGTGCCAGCAGCCGGACAGGGGGCTATAGCAATCAGCCCCAGCATTTT
.	TRBV6-5	TRBJ1-2	.	CASSTLFKNGYGYTF	TGTGCCAGCAGTACACTTTTTAAGAACGGCTATGGCTACACCTTC
few	TRBV5-1	TRBJ1-4	.	CASSFGPDRPKLFF	TGCGCCAGCAGCTTTGGTCCGGACAGACCAAAACTGTTTTTT
.	TRBV28	TRBJ1-2	.	CASSLYDNYGYPF	TGTGCCAGCAGTTTATACGACAACTATGGCTACCCCTTC
few	TRBV12-3/TRBV12-4	TRBJ2-5	TRBD2	CASRLLAGGLKETQYF	TGTGCCAGCAGACTACTAGCGGGGGGGTTAAAAGAGACCCAGTACTTC
many	TRBV29-1	TRBJ2-1	.	CSVRANNEQFF	TGCAGCGTCCGGGCCAACAATGAGCAGTTCTTC
.	TRBV5-5	TRBJ2-7	.	CASSLYPVYEQYF	TGTGCCAGCAGCTTGTATCCCGTATACGAGCAGTACTTC
few	TRBV5-4	TRBJ1-1	.	CASRSVNSDTEAFF	TGTGCCAGCAGGTCTGTGAACAGTGACACTGAAGCTTTCTTT
many	TRBV4-1	TRBJ2-2	.	CASSQFGGELFF	TGCGCCAGCAGCCAATTCGGCGGGGAGCTGTTTTTT
many	TRBV7-6	TRBJ1-2	.	CASSSGPRDGYTF	TGTGCCAGCAGCTCCGGGCCCCGAGACGGCTACACCTTC
.	TRBV18	TRBJ2-1	TRBD1	CASSQGQGANGQFF	TGTGCCAGCTCACAGGGACAGGGGGCGAATGGGCAGTTCTTC
.	TRBV14	TRBJ2-5	TRBD1	CASSPWDSQETQYF	TGTGCCAGCAGCCCCTGGGACAGCCAAGAGACCCAGTACTTC
many	TRBV12-3/TRBV12-4	TRBJ2-7	.	CASSFHAVEQYF	TGTGCCAGCAGTTTTCATGCAGTCGAGCAGTACTTC
.	TRBV15	TRBJ2-7	TRBD1	CATSKGTGGGYEQYF	TGTGCCACCAGCAAGGGGACAGGCGGCGGATACGAGCAGTACTTC
.	TRBV5-1	TRBJ2-2	.	CASSFSLGDTGELFF	TGCGCCAGCAGCTTTTCCCTCGGGGACACCGGGGAGCTGTTTTTT
few	TRBV4-3	TRBJ2-1	TRBD1	CASSQAGGTGNEQFF	TGCGCCAGCAGCCAAGCTGGGGGGACAGGCAATGAGCAGTTCTTC
.	TRBV7-3	TRBJ2-1	TRBD2	CASSSTGTSGAGNEQFF	TGTGCCAGCAGCTCAACCGGGACTAGCGGGGCAGGCAATGAGCAGTTCTTC
many	TRBV20-1	TRBJ2-7	.	CSASLPGSTYEQYF	TGCAGTGCTAGTCTCCCGGGGTCTACCTACGAGCAGTACTTC
.	TRBV3-1	TRBJ1-1	.	CASSQDLTQEAFF	TGTGCCAGCAGCCAAGATCTCACGCAAGAAGCTTTCTTT
.	TRBV5-1	TRBJ2-2	.	CASSMIASNTGELFF	TGCGCCAGCAGCATGATAGCCTCGAACACCGGGGAGCTGTTTTTT
.	TRBV20-1	TRBJ2-2	TRBD1	CSARAGQGIGGELFF	TGCAGTGCTAGGGCCGGACAGGGGATCGGCGGGGAGCTGTTTTTT
few	TRBV4-1	TRBJ2-5	TRBD2	CASSLGLALQETQYF	TGCGCCAGCAGCCTGGGACTAGCCCTCCAAGAGACCCAGTACTTC
once	TRBV3-1	TRBJ2-3	TRBD2	CASSHGDYTDTQYF	TGTGCCAGCAGCCACGGGGACTACACAGATACGCAGTATTTT
.	TRBV9	TRBJ2-3	.	CASSVGATATDTQYF	TGTGCCAGCAGCGTAGGGGCGACGGCGACAGATACGCAGTATTTT